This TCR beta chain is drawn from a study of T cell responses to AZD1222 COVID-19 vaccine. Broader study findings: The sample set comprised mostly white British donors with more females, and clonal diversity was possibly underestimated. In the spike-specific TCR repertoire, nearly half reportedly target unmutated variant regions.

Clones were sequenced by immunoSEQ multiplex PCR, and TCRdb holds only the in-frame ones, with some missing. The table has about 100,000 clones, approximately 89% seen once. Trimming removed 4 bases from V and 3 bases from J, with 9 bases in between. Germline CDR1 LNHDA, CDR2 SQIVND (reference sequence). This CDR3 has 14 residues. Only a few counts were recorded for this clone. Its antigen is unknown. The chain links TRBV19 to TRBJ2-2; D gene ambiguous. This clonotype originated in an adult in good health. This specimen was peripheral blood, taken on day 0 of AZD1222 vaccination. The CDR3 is CASSKDRDTGELFF. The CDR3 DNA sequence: TGTGCCAGTAGTAAGGACCGCGACACCGGGGAGCTGTTTTTT.